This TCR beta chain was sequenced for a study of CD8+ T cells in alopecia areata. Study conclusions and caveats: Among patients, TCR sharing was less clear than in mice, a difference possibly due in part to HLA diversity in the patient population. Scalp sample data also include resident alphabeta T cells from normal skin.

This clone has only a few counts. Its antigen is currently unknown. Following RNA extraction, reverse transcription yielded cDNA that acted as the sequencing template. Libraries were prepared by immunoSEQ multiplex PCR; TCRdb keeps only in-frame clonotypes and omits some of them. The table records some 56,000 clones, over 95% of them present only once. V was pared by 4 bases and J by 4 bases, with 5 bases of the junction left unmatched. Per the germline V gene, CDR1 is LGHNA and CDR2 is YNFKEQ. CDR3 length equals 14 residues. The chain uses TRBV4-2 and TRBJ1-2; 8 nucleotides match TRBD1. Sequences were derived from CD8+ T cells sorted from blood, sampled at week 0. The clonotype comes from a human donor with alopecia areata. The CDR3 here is CASSPLTGGYGYTF. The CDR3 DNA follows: TGTGCCAGCAGCCCTCTTACAGGGGGCTATGGCTACACCTTC.